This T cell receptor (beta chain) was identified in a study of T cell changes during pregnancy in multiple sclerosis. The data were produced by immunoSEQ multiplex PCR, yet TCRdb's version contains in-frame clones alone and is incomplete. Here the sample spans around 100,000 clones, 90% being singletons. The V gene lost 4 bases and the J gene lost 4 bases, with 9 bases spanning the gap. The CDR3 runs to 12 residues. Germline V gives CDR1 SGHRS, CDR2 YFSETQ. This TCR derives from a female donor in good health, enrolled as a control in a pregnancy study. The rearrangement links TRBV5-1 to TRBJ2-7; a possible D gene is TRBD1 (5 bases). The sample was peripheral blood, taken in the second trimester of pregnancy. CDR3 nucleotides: TGCGCCAGCAGCAACGCAGGGTACGAGCAGTACTTC. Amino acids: CASSNAGYEQYF.